This T cell receptor beta chain was sequenced for a study of T cell repertoires in cytomegalovirus infection. For the study at large: Public TCR beta signatures marked donors with CMV infection and the matching HLA. General study findings and limits: CMV-specific TCR beta clonotypes restricted by HLA-C were the ones dominating the ex vivo response. Summed public TCR beta family frequency identified CMV carriers bearing the relevant HLA.

TCRdb used MiXCR to reprocess the reads, holding one entry per CDR3 protein. The sample carries nearly 650,000 distinct CDR3 sequences, approximately 25% recorded once. In this sample, this clonotype turned up many times. Its target is unknown. This CDR3 is built from 18 residues. Germline CDR1 is SEHNR and CDR2 is FQNEAQ (reference sequence). V gave up 5 bases and J gave up 0 bases; unmatched junction bases: 10. This TCR was sampled from a human donor in good health (CMV status not recorded). Some clones in this sample may be carry-over from other donors' samples. This chain joins TRBV7-9 and TRBJ2-6, with TRBD1 identical over 7 bases. Sequencing used CD8+ T cells from PBMCs. DNA of the CDR3: TGTGCCAGCAGCCCCCGACAGGGAGCCTACTCTGGGGCCAACGTCCTGACTTTC. It translates to CASSPRQGAYSGANVLTF.